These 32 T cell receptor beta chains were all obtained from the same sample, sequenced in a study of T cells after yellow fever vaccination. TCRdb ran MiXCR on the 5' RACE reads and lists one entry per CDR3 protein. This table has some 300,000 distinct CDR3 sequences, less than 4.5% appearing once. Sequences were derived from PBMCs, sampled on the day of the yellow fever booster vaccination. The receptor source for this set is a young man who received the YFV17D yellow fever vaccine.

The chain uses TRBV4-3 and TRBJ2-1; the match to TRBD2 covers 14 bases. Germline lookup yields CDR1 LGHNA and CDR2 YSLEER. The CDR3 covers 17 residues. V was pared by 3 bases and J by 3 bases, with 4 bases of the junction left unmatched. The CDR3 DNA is TGCGCCAGCAGCCAGGGACTAGCGGGGGTGGGCTACAATGAGCAGTTCTTC. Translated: CASSQGLAGVGYNEQFF.

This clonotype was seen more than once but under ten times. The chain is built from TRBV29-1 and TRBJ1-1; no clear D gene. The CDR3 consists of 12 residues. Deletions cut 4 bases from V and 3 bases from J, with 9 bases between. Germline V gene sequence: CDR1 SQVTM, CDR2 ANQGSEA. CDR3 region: CSVVAPHTEAFF. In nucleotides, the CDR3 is TGCAGCGTTGTTGCCCCGCACACTGAAGCTTTCTTT. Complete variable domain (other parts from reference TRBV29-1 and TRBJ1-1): SAVISQKPSRDICQRGTSLTIQCQVDSQVTMMFWYRQQPGQSLTLIATANQGSEATYESGFVIDKFPISRPNLTFSTLTVSNMSPEDSSIYLCSVVAPHTEAFFGQGTRLTVV.

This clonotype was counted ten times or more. The CDR3 is CASSPGLAGGPRMAGELFF. In nucleotides, the CDR3 is TGTGCCAGCAGCCCCGGACTAGCGGGGGGGCCCCGGATGGCCGGGGAGCTGTTTTTT. The chain combines TRBV13 with TRBJ2-2; 15 bases line up with TRBD2. The V gene end was trimmed by 5 bases and the J gene end by 6 bases; junction bases not matched to a gene: 13. The CDR3 totals 19 residues. Germline V gene data show CDR1 as PRHDT and CDR2 as FYEKMQ (reference sequence).

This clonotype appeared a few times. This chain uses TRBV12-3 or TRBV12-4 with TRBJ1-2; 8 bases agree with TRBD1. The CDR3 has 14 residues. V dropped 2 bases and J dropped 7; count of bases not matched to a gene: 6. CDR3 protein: CASSLFGQGRGYTF. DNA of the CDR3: TGTGCCAGCAGTTTATTCGGACAGGGTCGTGGCTACACCTTC.

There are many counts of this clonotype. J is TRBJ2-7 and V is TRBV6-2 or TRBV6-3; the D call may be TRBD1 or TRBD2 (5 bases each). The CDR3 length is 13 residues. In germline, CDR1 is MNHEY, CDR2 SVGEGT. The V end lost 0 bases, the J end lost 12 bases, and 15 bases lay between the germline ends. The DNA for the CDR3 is TGTGCCAGCAGTTACTCGGGCAGGGAGTGGCGGTACTTC. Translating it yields CASSYSGREWRYF.

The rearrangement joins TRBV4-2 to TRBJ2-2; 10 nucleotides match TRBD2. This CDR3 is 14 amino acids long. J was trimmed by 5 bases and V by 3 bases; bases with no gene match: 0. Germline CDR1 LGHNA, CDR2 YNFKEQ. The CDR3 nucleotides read TGTGCCAGCAGCCAGACTAGCGGGACCGGGGAGCTGTTTTTT. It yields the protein CASSQTSGTGELFF.

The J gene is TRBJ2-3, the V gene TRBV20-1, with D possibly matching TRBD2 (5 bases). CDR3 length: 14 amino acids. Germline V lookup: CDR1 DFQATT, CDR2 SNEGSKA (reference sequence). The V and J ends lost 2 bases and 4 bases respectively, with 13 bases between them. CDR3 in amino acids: CSARYFLAADTQYF. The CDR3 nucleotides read TGCAGTGCTAGATATTTCCTAGCTGCAGATACGCAGTATTTT.

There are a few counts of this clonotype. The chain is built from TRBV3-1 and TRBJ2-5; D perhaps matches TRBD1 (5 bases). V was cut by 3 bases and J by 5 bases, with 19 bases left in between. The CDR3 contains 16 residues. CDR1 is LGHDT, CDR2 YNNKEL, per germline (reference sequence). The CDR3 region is CASSQFLGRGQETQYF. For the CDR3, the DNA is TGTGCCAGCAGCCAGTTCCTTGGAAGGGGCCAGGAGACCCAGTACTTC.

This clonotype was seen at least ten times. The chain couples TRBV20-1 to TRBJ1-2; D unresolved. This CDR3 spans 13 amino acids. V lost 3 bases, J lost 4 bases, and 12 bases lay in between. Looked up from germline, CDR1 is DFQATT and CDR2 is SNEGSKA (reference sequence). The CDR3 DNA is TGCAGTGCTAGGGACCGAGCCCTCTATGGCTACACCTTC. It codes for CSARDRALYGYTF.

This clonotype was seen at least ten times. CDR3 sequence reads: CASSLGQTSSYEQYV. CDR3 nucleotide sequence: TGCGCCAGCAGCTTGGGCCAGACCAGCTCCTACGAGCAGTACGTC. The chain combines TRBV5-1 with TRBJ2-7, with unresolved D. V was pared by 0 bases and J by 0 bases, with 10 bases between. CDR1 and CDR2 (germline): SGHRS, YFSETQ. The CDR3 is 15 amino acids.

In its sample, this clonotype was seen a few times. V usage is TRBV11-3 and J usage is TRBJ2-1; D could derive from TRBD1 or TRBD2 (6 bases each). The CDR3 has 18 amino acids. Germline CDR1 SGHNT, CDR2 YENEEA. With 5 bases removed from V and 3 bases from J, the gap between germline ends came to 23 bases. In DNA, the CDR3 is TGTGCCAGCAGCCCGGGGGCCACTACCCCTCGGCTCTACAATGAGCAGTTCTTC. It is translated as CASSPGATTPRLYNEQFF.

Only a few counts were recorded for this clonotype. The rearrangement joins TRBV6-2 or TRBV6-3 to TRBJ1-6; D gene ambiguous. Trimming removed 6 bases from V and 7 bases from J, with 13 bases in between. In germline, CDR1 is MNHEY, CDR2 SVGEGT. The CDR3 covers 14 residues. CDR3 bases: TGTGCCAGCAGAAACGAAAGAGCAAATTCACCCCTCCACTTT. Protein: CASRNERANSPLHF.

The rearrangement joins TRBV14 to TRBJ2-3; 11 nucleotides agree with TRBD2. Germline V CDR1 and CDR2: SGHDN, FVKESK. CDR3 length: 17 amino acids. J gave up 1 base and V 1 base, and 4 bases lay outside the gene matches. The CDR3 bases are TGTGCCAGCAGCCAAGTCCTACTAGCGGGGGGCACAGATACGCAGTATTTT. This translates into CASSQVLLAGGTDTQYF.

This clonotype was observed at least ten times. The chain's CDR3 is CASSWIGGAHEQYF. The CDR3, as DNA: TGTGCCAGCAGTTGGATTGGAGGGGCCCACGAGCAGTACTTC. V gene TRBV27 combines with J gene TRBJ2-7, with D possibly matching TRBD2 (6 bases). The CDR3 is 14 residues long. Germline-derived CDR1 and CDR2 are MNHEY and SMNVEV (reference sequence). V dropped 4 bases and J dropped 5 bases, with 15 bases sitting between them.

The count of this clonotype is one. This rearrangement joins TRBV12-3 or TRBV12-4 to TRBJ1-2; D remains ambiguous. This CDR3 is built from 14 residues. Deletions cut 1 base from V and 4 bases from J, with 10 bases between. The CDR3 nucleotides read TGTGCCAGCAGTTTAGATACAAGGCTCTATGGCTACACCTTC. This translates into CASSLDTRLYGYTF.

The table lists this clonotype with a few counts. CDR3 in amino acids: CASSQEWTGREKLFF. Here the CDR3 DNA reads TGCGCCAGCAGCCAAGAATGGACCGGACGTGAAAAACTGTTTTTT. The chain recombines TRBV4-3 with TRBJ1-4; D not resolved. The length of the CDR3 is 15 residues. CDR1 and CDR2 (germline): LGHNA, YSLEER. V was pared by 0 bases and J by 7 bases, with 12 bases between.

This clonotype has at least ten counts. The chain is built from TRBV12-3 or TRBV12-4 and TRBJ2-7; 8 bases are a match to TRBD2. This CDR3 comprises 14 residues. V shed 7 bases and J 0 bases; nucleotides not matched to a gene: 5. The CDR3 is CASTGTRSSYEQYF. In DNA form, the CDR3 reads TGTGCCAGCACCGGGACTAGGTCCTCCTACGAGCAGTACTTC.

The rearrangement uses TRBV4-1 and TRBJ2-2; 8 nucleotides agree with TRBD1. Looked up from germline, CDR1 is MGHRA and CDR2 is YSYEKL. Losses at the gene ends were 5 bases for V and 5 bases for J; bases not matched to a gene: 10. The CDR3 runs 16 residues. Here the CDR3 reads CASSGPPGGRTGELFF. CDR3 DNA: TGCGCCAGCAGCGGGCCCCCAGGGGGCAGGACCGGGGAGCTGTTTTTT.

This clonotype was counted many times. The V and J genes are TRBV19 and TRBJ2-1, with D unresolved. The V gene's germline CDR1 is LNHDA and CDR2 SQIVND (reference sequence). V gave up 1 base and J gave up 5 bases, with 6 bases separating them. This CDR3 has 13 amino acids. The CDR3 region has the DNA TGTGCCAGTAGTATAGGAGTAGACAATGAGCAGTTCTTC. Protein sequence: CASSIGVDNEQFF. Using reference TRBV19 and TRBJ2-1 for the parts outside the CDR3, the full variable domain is DGGITQSPKYLFRKEGQNVTLSCEQNLNHDAMYWYRQDPGQGLRLIYYSQIVNDFQKGDIAEGYSVSREKKESFPLTVTSAQKNPTAFYLCASSIGVDNEQFFGPGTRLTVL.

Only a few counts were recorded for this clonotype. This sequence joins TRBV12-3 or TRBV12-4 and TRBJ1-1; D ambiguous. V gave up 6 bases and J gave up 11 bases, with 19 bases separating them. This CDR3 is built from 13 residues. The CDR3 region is CASRPDPSGRAFF. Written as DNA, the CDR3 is TGTGCCAGCAGACCTGACCCCTCCGGGAGGGCTTTCTTT.

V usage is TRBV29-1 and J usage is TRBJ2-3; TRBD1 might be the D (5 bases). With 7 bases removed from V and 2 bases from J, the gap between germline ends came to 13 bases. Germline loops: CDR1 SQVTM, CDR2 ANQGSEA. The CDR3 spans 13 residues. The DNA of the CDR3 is TGCAGCGCCTCCGGACATTCCACAGATACGCAGTATTTT. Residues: CSASGHSTDTQYF.

CDR3 in amino acids: CSAVPGGTGYTF. CDR3 bases: TGCAGTGCCGTTCCGGGGGGAACGGGCTACACCTTC. The chain has TRBV20-1 and TRBJ1-2; TRBD1 is a possible D gene (5 bases). Germline loops: CDR1 DFQATT, CDR2 SNEGSKA (reference sequence). This CDR3 is 12 amino acids long. V lost 6 bases and J lost 8, with 16 bases in between.

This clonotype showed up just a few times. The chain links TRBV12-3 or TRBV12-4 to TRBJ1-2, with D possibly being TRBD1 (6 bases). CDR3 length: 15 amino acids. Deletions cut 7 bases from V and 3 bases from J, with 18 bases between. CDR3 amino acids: CASTLDTGSDYGYTF. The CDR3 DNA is TGTGCCAGCACCCTTGATACAGGGTCCGACTATGGCTACACCTTC.

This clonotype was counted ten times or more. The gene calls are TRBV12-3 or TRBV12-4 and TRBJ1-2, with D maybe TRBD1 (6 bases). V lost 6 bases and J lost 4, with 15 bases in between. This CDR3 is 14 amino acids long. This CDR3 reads CASRRATGSYGYTF. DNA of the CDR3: TGTGCCAGCAGGAGAGCCACAGGGAGCTATGGCTACACCTTC.

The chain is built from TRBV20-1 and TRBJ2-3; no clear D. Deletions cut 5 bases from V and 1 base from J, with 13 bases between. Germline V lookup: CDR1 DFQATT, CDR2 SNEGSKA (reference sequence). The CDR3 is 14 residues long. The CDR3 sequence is CSAPPGVGTDTQYF. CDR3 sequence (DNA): TGCAGTGCTCCACCGGGTGTGGGCACAGATACGCAGTATTTT.

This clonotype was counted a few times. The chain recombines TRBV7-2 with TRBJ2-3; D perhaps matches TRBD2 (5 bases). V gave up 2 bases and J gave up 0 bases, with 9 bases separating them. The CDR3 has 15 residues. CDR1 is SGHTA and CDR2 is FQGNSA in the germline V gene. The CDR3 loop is CASSLPGRSTDTQYF. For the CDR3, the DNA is TGTGCCAGCAGCTTACCGGGAAGAAGCACAGATACGCAGTATTTT.

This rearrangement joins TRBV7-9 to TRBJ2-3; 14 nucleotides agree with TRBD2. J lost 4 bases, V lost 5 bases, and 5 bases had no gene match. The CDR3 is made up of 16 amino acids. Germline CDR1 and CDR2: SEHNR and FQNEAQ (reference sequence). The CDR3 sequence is CASSGLAGGRADTQYF. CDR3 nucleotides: TGTGCCAGCAGCGGACTAGCGGGGGGTCGCGCAGATACGCAGTATTTT. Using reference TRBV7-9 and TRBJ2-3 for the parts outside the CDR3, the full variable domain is DTGVSQNPRHKITKRGQNVTFRCDPISEHNRLYWYRQTLGQGPEFLTYFQNEAQLEKSRLLSDRFSAERPKGSFSTLEIQRTEQGDSAMYLCASSGLAGGRADTQYFGPGTRLTVL.

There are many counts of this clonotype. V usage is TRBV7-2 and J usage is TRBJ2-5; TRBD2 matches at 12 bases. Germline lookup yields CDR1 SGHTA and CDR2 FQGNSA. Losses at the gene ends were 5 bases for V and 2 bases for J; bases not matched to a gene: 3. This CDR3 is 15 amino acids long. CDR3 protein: CASSRLAGVQETQYF. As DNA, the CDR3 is TGTGCCAGCAGCAGACTAGCGGGGGTGCAAGAGACCCAGTACTTC.

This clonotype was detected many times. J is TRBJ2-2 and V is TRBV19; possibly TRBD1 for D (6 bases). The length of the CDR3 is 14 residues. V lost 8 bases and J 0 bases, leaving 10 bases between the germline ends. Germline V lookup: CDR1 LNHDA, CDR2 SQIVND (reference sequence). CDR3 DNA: TGTGCCAGTCAACCAGGGGCGAACACCGGGGAGCTGTTTTTT. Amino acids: CASQPGANTGELFF.

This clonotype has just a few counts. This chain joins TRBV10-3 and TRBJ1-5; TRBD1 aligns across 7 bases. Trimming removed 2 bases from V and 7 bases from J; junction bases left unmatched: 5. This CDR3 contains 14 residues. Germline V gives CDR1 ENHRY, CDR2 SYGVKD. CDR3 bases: TGTGCCATCAGTGAGAACAGGGGTGAACAGCCCCAGCATTTT. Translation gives CAISENRGEQPQHF.

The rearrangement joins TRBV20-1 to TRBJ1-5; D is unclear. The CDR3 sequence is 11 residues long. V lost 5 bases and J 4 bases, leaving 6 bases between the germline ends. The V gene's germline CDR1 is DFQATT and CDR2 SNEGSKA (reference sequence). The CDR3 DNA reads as TGCAGTGCTTTGGGAAATCAGCCCCAGCATTTT. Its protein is CSALGNQPQHF.

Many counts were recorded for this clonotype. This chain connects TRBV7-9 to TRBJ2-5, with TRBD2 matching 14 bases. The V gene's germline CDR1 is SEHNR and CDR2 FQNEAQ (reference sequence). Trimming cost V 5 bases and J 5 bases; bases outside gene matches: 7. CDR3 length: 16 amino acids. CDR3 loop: CASSPSGLAGGETQYF. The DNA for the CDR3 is TGTGCCAGCAGCCCGAGCGGACTAGCGGGGGGTGAGACCCAGTACTTC. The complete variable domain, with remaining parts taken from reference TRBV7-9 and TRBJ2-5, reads DTGVSQNPRHKITKRGQNVTFRCDPISEHNRLYWYRQTLGQGPEFLTYFQNEAQLEKSRLLSDRFSAERPKGSFSTLEIQRTEQGDSAMYLCASSPSGLAGGETQYFGPGTRLLVL.